These 8 T cell receptor beta chains share one sample of origin, sequenced in a study of T cells in Graves' hyperthyroidism and ophthalmopathy. Amplified TCR beta CDR3 regions derived from RNA transcripts. Researchers ran a first-round RT-PCR on the TCR CDR3 using the HTBI primer set. Using its own MiXCR run on the multiplex PCR reads, TCRdb lists one record per CDR3 protein. The data hold a few hundred thousand distinct CDR3 sequences, with around a sixth observed a single time. The specimen was blood. These receptors were collected from a woman under 30 with Graves' hyperthyroidism that later progressed to Graves' ophthalmopathy.

This clonotype was picked up many times. The rearrangement uses TRBV28 and TRBJ1-5; D gene unclear. This CDR3 spans 12 amino acids. V dropped 6 bases and J dropped 7 bases, with 10 bases sitting between them. CDR1 and CDR2 from the germline V gene are MDHEN and SYDVKM. This chain's CDR3 is CASSPLGQPQHF. CDR3 coding DNA: TGTGCCAGCAGCCCTTTAGGGCAGCCCCAGCATTTT.

This clonotype was seen a handful of times. The CDR3 DNA is TGTGCCAGCAGTTACTCCGGGCCTAGCAATCAGCCCCAGCATTTT. Amino acids: CASSYSGPSNQPQHF. The V call is TRBV6-2 or TRBV6-3, the J call TRBJ1-5; D gene ambiguous. Germline assignment: CDR1 MNHEY and CDR2 SVGEGT. CDR3 length: 15 residues. The V end lost 0 bases, the J end lost 0 bases, and 6 bases lay between the germline ends.

The CDR3 DNA follows: TGTGCCTGGAGTGTATTCCGGACTAGCGGGATCTCGAGCTCCTACAATGAGCAGTTCTTC. Protein product: CAWSVFRTSGISSSYNEQFF. The rearrangement joins TRBV30 to TRBJ2-1; 12 bases line up with TRBD2. CDR3 size: 20 residues. CDR1 GTSNPN and CDR2 SVGIG come from the germline V gene (reference sequence). V was clipped by 0 bases and J by 0 bases; unmatched bases: 12.

There are many counts of this clonotype. The rearrangement uses TRBV7-2 and TRBJ1-5, with unresolved D. The CDR3 extends over 14 amino acids. Germline-derived CDR1 and CDR2 are SGHTA and FQGNSA. Between the trimmed V and J ends, which lost 1 base and 3 bases, there was a span of 7 bases. In nucleotides, the CDR3 is TGTGCCAGCAGCTTAGTACCAGTCAATCAGCCCCAGCATTTT. Protein sequence: CASSLVPVNQPQHF.

This clonotype was seen ten or more times. The chain combines TRBV24-1 with TRBJ2-3; D uncertain. Trimming pared 7 bases from V and 7 bases from J, leaving 17 bases between. Germline lookup yields CDR1 KGHDR and CDR2 SFDVKD. There are 14 residues in the CDR3. The CDR3, as DNA: TGTGCCACCAGCGGGCCAGAGTGGGCAAATACGCAGTATTTT. Its translation is CATSGPEWANTQYF.

This clonotype has at least ten counts. The chain links TRBV28 to TRBJ2-2; 7 bases match TRBD1. The CDR3 sequence is 19 residues long. The V gene's germline CDR1 is MDHEN and CDR2 SYDVKM. J gave up 4 bases and V 2 bases, and 16 bases lay outside the gene matches. The CDR3 region is CASSLTGQDSSWSTGELFF. CDR3 in DNA: TGTGCCAGCAGTTTAACTGGACAGGATAGTTCCTGGAGCACCGGGGAGCTGTTTTTT.

At least ten counts were recorded for this clonotype. The rearrangement uses TRBV20-1 and TRBJ2-5, with D maybe TRBD2 (6 bases). The CDR3 has 16 residues. The germline V gene has CDR1 DFQATT and CDR2 SNEGSKA (reference sequence). V lost 1 base and J lost 5, with 20 bases in between. CDR3 sequence (DNA): TGCAGTGCTAGAGCATGGGCAATAGCGGCTCCGGAGACCCAGTACTTC. Amino acid sequence: CSARAWAIAAPETQYF.

This clonotype showed up just a few times. This chain uses TRBV29-1 with TRBJ1-2; TRBD1 is a possible D gene (5 bases). The CDR3 has 11 residues. Per germline, CDR1 SQVTM and CDR2 ANQGSEA. V was shortened by 7 bases and J by 6 bases, with 12 bases between the two germline ends. The CDR3 bases are TGCAGCGCCATGACAGCCGATGGCTACACCTTC. Translated, it gives CSAMTADGYTF.